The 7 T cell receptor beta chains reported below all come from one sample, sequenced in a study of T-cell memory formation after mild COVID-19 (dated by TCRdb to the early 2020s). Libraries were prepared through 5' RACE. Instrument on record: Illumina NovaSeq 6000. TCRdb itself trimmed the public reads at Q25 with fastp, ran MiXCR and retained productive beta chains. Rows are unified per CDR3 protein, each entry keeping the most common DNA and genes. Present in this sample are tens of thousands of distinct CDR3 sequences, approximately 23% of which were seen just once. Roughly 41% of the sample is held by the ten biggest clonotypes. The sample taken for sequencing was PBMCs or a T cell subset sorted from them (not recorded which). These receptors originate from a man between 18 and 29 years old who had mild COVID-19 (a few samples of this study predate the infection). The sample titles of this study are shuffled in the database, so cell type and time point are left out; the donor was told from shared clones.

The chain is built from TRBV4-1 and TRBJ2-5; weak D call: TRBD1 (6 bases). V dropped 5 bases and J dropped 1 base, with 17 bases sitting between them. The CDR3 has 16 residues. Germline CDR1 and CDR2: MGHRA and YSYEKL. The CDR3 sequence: CASSETLQGLQETQYF. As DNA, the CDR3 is TGCGCCAGCAGCGAAACTCTACAGGGTCTCCAAGAGACCCAGTACTTC.

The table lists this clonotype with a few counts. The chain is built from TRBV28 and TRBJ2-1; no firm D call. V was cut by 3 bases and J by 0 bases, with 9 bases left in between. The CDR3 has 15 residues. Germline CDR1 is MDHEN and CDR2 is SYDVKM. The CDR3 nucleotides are TGTGCCAGCAGTTTGTTATGGCGCTCCTACAATGAGCAGTTCTTC. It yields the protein CASSLLWRSYNEQFF.

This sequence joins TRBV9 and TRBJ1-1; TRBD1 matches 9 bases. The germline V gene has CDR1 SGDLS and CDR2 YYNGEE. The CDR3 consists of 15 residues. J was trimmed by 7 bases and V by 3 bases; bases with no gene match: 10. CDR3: CASSAWDRENSEAFF. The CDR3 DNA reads TGTGCCAGCAGCGCTTGGGACAGGGAAAATAGTGAAGCTTTCTTT.

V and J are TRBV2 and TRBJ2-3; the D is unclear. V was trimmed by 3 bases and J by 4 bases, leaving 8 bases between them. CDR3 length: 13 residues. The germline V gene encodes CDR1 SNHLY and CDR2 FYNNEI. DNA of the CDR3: TGTGCCAGCAGTGATTTAGTGGCAGATACGCAGTATTTT. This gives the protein CASSDLVADTQYF.

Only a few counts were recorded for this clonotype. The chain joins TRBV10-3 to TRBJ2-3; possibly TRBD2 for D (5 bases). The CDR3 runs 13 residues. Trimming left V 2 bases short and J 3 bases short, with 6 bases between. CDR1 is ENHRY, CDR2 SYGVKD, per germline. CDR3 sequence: CAISEEGTDTQYF. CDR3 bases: TGTGCCATCAGTGAGGAGGGAACAGATACGCAGTATTTT.

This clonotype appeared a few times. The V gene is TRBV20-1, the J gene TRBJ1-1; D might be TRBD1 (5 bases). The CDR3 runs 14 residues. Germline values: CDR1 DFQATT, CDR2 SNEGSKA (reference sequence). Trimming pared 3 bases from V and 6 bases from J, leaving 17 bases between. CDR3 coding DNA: TGCAGTGCTAGCAACACCGGGACCGCCTCTGAAGCTTTCTTT. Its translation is CSASNTGTASEAFF.

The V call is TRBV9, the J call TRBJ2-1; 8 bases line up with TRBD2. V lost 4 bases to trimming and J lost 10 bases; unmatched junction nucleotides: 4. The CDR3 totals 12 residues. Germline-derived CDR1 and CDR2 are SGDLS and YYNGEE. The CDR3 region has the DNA TGTGCCAGCAGCCCGAGCGGGGGCGAGCAGTTCTTC. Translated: CASSPSGGEQFF.